This T cell receptor beta chain was recovered during a study of shared clonotypes between healthy human individuals. Across several immunoSEQ plates, the genomic DNA of each subset was split evenly. Here immunoSEQ multiplex PCR was the method, and the copy in TCRdb shows in-frame clones only, minus some. Of about 560,000 clones in the sample, around 78% were seen once. Study-wide results and limits: Only a few donors were included, so the genetic and exposure-history diversity represented was limited.

Germline V gene data show CDR1 as SGHAT and CDR2 as FQNNGV. CDR3 length: 16 residues. With regard to this clone: Its antigen remains unknown. It differs at one base from a far larger clone, so likely a read error.

The chain couples TRBV11-2 to TRBJ2-2; a weak D match, TRBD1 (6 bases). The receptor was isolated from a woman between 40 and 50 years old in good health. Some clones in this sample may be carry-over from other donors' samples. Sample: PBMCs. The CDR3 bases are TGTGCCTGCAGCCTATTGGGGGCAGGGGACACCGGGGAGCTGTTTTTT. Protein product: CACSLLGAGDTGELFF. The full variable domain, in which reference TRBV11-2 and TRBJ2-2 provide the parts outside the CDR3, is EAGVAQSPRYKIIEKRQSVAFWCNPISGHATLYWYQQILGQGPKLLIQFQNNGVVDDSQLPKDRFSAERLKGVDSTLKIQPAKLEDSAVYLCACSLLGAGDTGELFFGEGSRLTVL.